Sequencing of this T cell receptor beta chain was carried out in a study of graft-versus-host responses after intestinal transplantation. Remarks on this clone: Its antigen is unknown.

The germline V gene encodes CDR1 MDHEN and CDR2 SYDVKM. The ends were cut back, 1 base at V and 5 bases at J, with 15 bases in the middle. The CDR3 consists of 16 residues. Method: immunoSEQ multiplex PCR; TCRdb's copy keeps in-frame clones and lacks some. The data show around 90,000 clones, approximately 90% seen once. The material was unstimulated CD8+ T cells sorted from spleen or lymph node cells, obtained before transplant. The source of this sequence is a human donor who was the organ donor for an intestinal transplant. The chain links TRBV28 to TRBJ2-1, with D possibly matching TRBD2 (6 bases). CDR3 sequence: CASSLSGTGLDNEQFF. The CDR3 DNA reads TGTGCCAGCAGTTTATCCGGGACGGGACTTGACAATGAGCAGTTCTTC. Full variable domain (rest looked up from reference TRBV28 and TRBJ2-1): DVKVTQSSRYLVKRTGEKVFLECVQDMDHENMFWYRQDPGLGLRLIYFSYDVKMKEKGDIPEGYSVSREKKERFSLILESASTNQTSMYLCASSLSGTGLDNEQFFGPGTRLTVL.